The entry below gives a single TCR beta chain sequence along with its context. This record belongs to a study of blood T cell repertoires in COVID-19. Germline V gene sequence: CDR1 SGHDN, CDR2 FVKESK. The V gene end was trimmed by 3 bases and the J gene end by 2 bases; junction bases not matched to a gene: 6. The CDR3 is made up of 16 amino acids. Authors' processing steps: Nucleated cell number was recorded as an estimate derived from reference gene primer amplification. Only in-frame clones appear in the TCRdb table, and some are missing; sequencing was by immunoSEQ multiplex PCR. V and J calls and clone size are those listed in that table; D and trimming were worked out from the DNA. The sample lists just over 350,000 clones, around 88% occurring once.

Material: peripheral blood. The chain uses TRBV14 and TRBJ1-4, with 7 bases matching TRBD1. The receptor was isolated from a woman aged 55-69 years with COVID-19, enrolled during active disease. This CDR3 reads CASSQRQGGTNEKLFF. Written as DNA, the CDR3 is TGTGCCAGCAGCCAGAGACAGGGTGGCACTAATGAAAAACTGTTTTTT.